The rows below give T cell receptor beta chains drawn from one sample of a study of T cells in tuberculosis. Only in-frame clones appear in the TCRdb table, and some are missing; sequencing was by immunoSEQ multiplex PCR. The table includes about 40,000 clones, roughly 93% detected once. Sample: PBMCs. These receptors all stem from a donor aged 10-29 years with latent tuberculosis or without tuberculosis infection. Some clones in this sample may be carry-over from other donors' samples. The CDR3 runs from the conserved cysteine through the conserved F or W. Fields, in order: D gene, J gene, clone size, V gene, CDR3 protein, CDR3 DNA. A D gene is named only where the DNA matches it firmly. Clone size is not always given. Where it is, it says once, few, many or a class for expanded clones.

. | TRBJ1-3 | . | TRBV2 | CASTLYSGNTIYF | TGTGCCAGCACCCTTTATTCTGGAAACACCATATATTTT
. | TRBJ1-5 | . | TRBV27 | CASSLVRDQPQHF | TGTGCCAGCAGTTTGGTCCGAGATCAGCCCCAGCATTTT
. | TRBJ2-2 | . | TRBV30 | CAWSVQIGELFF | TGTGCCTGGAGTGTACAGATCGGGGAGCTGTTTTTT
. | TRBJ1-2 | . | TRBV5-8 | CASRSRQGANYGYTF | TGTGCCAGCAGGTCACGGCAGGGCGCTAACTATGGCTACACCTTC
TRBD1 | TRBJ2-7 | . | TRBV6-5 | CASSYSAGGYEQYF | TGTGCCAGCAGTTACTCCGCAGGGGGCTACGAGCAGTACTTC
TRBD2 | TRBJ2-7 | . | TRBV18 | CASSPSGGGYEQYF | TGTGCCAGCTCACCAAGCGGGGGGGGATACGAGCAGTACTTC
. | TRBJ1-1 | . | TRBV7-2 | CASSFASQAEAFF | TGTGCCAGCAGCTTCGCGTCTCAAGCTGAAGCTTTCTTT
TRBD1 | TRBJ1-6 | . | TRBV27 | CASSLSGGDSPLHF | TGTGCCAGCAGTTTATCAGGGGGCGATTCACCCCTCCACTTT
TRBD2 | TRBJ2-1 | . | TRBV15 | CATSRGGGGAQQFF | TGTGCCACCAGCAGAGGAGGCGGGGGGGCGCAGCAGTTCTTC
. | TRBJ1-1 | . | TRBV7-2 | CASSLSISGSTEAFF | TGTGCCAGCAGCTTATCGATATCCGGGAGCACTGAAGCTTTCTTT
TRBD1 | TRBJ2-1 | . | TRBV5-1 | CASSFQGAGYDEQFF | TGCGCCAGCAGCTTCCAGGGGGCAGGCTACGATGAGCAGTTCTTC
TRBD1 | TRBJ2-1 | . | TRBV25-1 | CASLRGQGDEQFF | TGTGCCAGTCTAAGAGGACAGGGTGATGAGCAGTTCTTC
. | TRBJ2-5 | . | TRBV4-3 | CASSQETGPETQYF | TGCGCCAGCAGCCAAGAAACGGGTCCCGAGACCCAGTACTTC
TRBD2 | TRBJ2-1 | once | TRBV9 | CASSTRLASVRNEQFF | TGTGCCAGCAGCACCCGACTAGCGAGTGTCCGAAATGAGCAGTTCTTC
TRBD1 | TRBJ1-1 | . | TRBV25-1 | CASRPSGQGTEAFF | TGTGCCAGCAGGCCCTCCGGACAGGGCACTGAAGCTTTCTTT
TRBD1 | TRBJ2-7 | . | TRBV6-5 | CASSRDRDEQYF | TGTGCCAGCAGTAGGGACAGGGACGAGCAGTACTTC
TRBD1 | TRBJ1-1 | once | TRBV9 | CASSFSDRVVTNTEAFF | TGTGCCAGCAGCTTTTCCGACAGGGTGGTTACCAACACTGAAGCTTTCTTT
TRBD1 | TRBJ1-3 | . | TRBV7-9 | CASSLEGQGSGNTIYF | TGTGCCAGCAGCTTAGAGGGACAGGGCTCTGGAAACACCATATATTTT
. | TRBJ1-2 | . | TRBV30 | CAWSVQGFGYTF | TGTGCCTGGAGTGTCCAGGGCTTTGGCTACACCTTC
TRBD2 | TRBJ2-1 | . | TRBV6-4 | CASSERAGGYNEQFF | TGTGCCAGCAGTGAACGAGCGGGGGGGTACAATGAGCAGTTCTTC
. | TRBJ1-1 | . | TRBV6-5 | CASGPDRPNTEAFF | TGTGCCAGCGGTCCAGACAGGCCGAACACTGAAGCTTTCTTT
TRBD1 | TRBJ2-1 | . | TRBV6-6 | CASSYGTAYNEQFF | TGTGCCAGCAGTTACGGGACAGCATACAATGAGCAGTTCTTC
. | TRBJ1-1 | . | TRBV19 | CASSIPRTANTEAFF | TGTGCCAGTAGTATTCCGAGGACAGCGAACACTGAAGCTTTCTTT
TRBD1 | TRBJ2-1 | once | TRBV13 | CASSRDRDYNEQFF | TGTGCCAGCAGCAGGGACAGGGACTACAATGAGCAGTTCTTC
TRBD1 | TRBJ1-5 | . | TRBV5-8 | CASSLEQGVWQPQHF | TGTGCCAGCAGCCTAGAACAGGGGGTATGGCAGCCCCAGCATTTT
TRBD1 | TRBJ1-1 | . | TRBV5-6 | CASSLGGTGRYTEAFF | TGTGCCAGCAGCTTGGGAGGGACAGGGAGGTACACTGAAGCTTTCTTT
TRBD1 | TRBJ2-5 | . | TRBV6-1 | CASRTGGQETQYF | TGTGCCAGCAGGACAGGGGGCCAAGAGACCCAGTACTTC
. | TRBJ1-1 | . | TRBV9 | CASSLTVNTEAFF | TGTGCCAGCAGCCTGACAGTGAACACTGAAGCTTTCTTT
. | TRBJ1-5 | few | TRBV19 | CASSTIGGGQPQHF | TGTGCCAGTAGTACGATCGGGGGAGGACAGCCCCAGCATTTT
TRBD1 | TRBJ2-1 | . | TRBV29-1 | CSVVRTGNNEQFF | TGCAGCGTTGTAAGGACAGGTAACAATGAGCAGTTCTTC
. | TRBJ2-2 | . | TRBV27 | CASSWQGGPNTGELFF | TGTGCCAGCAGTTGGCAGGGCGGACCGAACACCGGGGAGCTGTTTTTT
TRBD1 | TRBJ2-5 | . | TRBV6-1 | CASSEEPPGTAQETQYF | TGTGCCAGCAGTGAAGAACCCCCCGGGACAGCCCAAGAGACCCAGTACTTC
. | TRBJ2-1 | . | TRBV7-2 | CASRSSYPPGNEQFF | TGTGCCAGCAGGTCTTCCTACCCTCCGGGCAATGAGCAGTTCTTC
. | TRBJ1-2 | . | TRBV7-2 | CASSPPPGITYGYTF | TGTGCCAGCAGCCCCCCGCCGGGTATCACCTATGGCTACACCTTC
TRBD2 | TRBJ2-3 | . | TRBV4-2 | CASSQDLTSGGGSTQYF | TGTGCCAGCAGCCAAGATTTAACTAGCGGGGGAGGGAGTACGCAGTATTTT
. | TRBJ1-1 | . | TRBV10-3 | CAAREQGRDTEAFF | TGTGCCGCAAGGGAACAGGGCAGGGACACTGAAGCTTTCTTT
. | TRBJ1-5 | . | TRBV19 | CASSISLSLQGQPQHF | TGTGCCAGTAGTATATCGCTAAGTCTTCAGGGTCAGCCCCAGCATTTT
. | TRBJ2-1 | . | TRBV27 | CASTPGFNYNEQFF | TGTGCCAGTACCCCAGGTTTTAACTACAATGAGCAGTTCTTC
TRBD1 | TRBJ1-3 | once | TRBV5-4 | CASSRGQTGGNTIYF | TGTGCCAGCAGCCGGGGACAGACTGGAGGAAACACCATATATTTT
. | TRBJ2-3 | . | TRBV6-4 | CASSDSNPGYTQYF | TGTGCCAGCAGTGACTCGAACCCGGGATATACGCAGTATTTT
. | TRBJ1-1 | . | TRBV12-5 | CASGPTYTEAFF | TGTGCTAGTGGTCCAACATACACTGAAGCTTTCTTT
. | TRBJ2-2 | . | TRBV30 | CAGRTANTGELFF | TGTGCCGGGAGGACAGCGAACACCGGGGAGCTGTTTTTT
. | TRBJ1-6 | . | TRBV19 | CASASDSFNSPLHF | TGTGCCAGTGCCTCGGACAGTTTCAATTCACCCCTCCACTTT
TRBD1 | TRBJ1-1 | . | TRBV27 | CASSLSGRGITEAFF | TGTGCCAGCAGTTTATCAGGCAGGGGGATCACTGAAGCTTTCTTT
. | TRBJ2-7 | . | TRBV4-3 | CASSPSSTQGEEQYF | TGCGCCAGCAGCCCATCCTCCACACAGGGCGAAGAGCAGTACTTC
. | TRBJ1-5 | . | TRBV6-1 | CASTRDWWGNQPQHF | TGTGCCAGCACTAGGGACTGGTGGGGCAATCAGCCCCAGCATTTT
TRBD2 | TRBJ2-5 | . | TRBV19 | CASSLRLAYQETQYF | TGTGCCAGTAGTTTAAGACTAGCTTATCAAGAGACCCAGTACTTC
. | TRBJ2-2 | . | TRBV18 | CASSPPTPPDTGELFF | TGTGCCAGCTCACCGCCTACTCCGCCCGACACCGGGGAGCTGTTTTTT
TRBD1 | TRBJ2-7 | . | TRBV5-6 | CASSDRGHNEQYF | TGTGCCAGCAGCGACAGGGGTCACAACGAGCAGTACTTC
. | TRBJ2-3 | . | TRBV19 | CASSTRLVTDTQYF | TGTGCCAGTAGTACGAGACTAGTTACAGATACGCAGTATTTT